This paragraph covers one T cell receptor (beta chain) sequence. Antigen specificity is unknown. The CDR3 is 14 residues long. Trimming took 6 bases from V and 6 from J, leaving 15 bases between them. Per germline, CDR1 MNHEY and CDR2 SMNVEV (reference sequence). The sample belongs to a study of cytomegalovirus exposure and HLA in healthy donors. Study findings and constraints: Later genetic work tied a missense DCLRE1C variant to beta-chain V and J trimming. Based on reports, TCR beta sequences accurately predicted HLA-A and HLA-B alleles for most subjects. Prior analysis indicated that the majority of TCR beta V segments exhibited productivity approximately 87% or approximately 30% of the time.

In the PCR, 60 Vbeta and 13 Jbeta primers were used. Data came from immunoSEQ multiplex PCR; TCRdb stores just in-frame clones and leaves some out. Of some 180,000 clones listed, around 84% are singletons. This chain links TRBV27 with TRBJ2-1; the D gene is possibly TRBD2 (7 bases). Sequenced: PBMCs. The receptor was isolated from a man younger than 45 in good health and CMV-seropositive. CDR3 sequence reads: CASRLGGAFNEQFF. DNA for the CDR3: TGTGCCAGCAGACTGGGGGGGGCGTTCAATGAGCAGTTCTTC.